The rows below give T cell receptor beta chains drawn from one sample of a study of radiation and T cells in renal cell carcinoma. Repertoires were generated with immunoSEQ multiplex PCR, while TCRdb's copy carries only in-frame clones and drops some. The data show some 100,000 clones, 70% to 85% seen once. This specimen consisted of blood, obtained from a patient whose treatment included radiotherapy and nephrectomy. The receptors here all came from a man between 60 and 70 years old with renal cell carcinoma. The CDR3 runs from the conserved cysteine through the conserved F or W. A D gene is named only where the DNA matches it firmly. Clone size, where shown, is once, few, many, or a class for clones that have expanded.

TRBV28	NA	NA	TRBJ2-4	CASSIGTNIQYF	TGTGCCAGCAGTATAGGGACAAACATTCAGTACTTC
TRBV19	NA	NA	TRBJ2-5	CASSTGGGRRETQYF	TGTGCCAGTAGTACGGGTGGAGGCCGCCGTGAGACCCAGTACTTC
TRBV6-6	once	TRBD1	TRBJ2-2	CASSYPTGGTGELFF	TGTGCCAGCAGTTACCCAACAGGGGGAACCGGGGAGCTGTTTTTT
TRBV28	NA	TRBD1	TRBJ1-1	CASRFLDRGSKAFF	TGTGCCAGCAGATTCCTCGACAGGGGTTCTAAAGCTTTCTTT
TRBV28	NA	NA	TRBJ2-7	CASSSTSLGEQYF	TGTGCCAGCAGTTCCACCTCACTCGGCGAGCAGTACTTC
TRBV5-8	NA	TRBD1	TRBJ2-7	CASSKRQGGYEQYF	TGTGCCAGCAGCAAGCGACAGGGCGGGTACGAGCAGTACTTC
TRBV7-2	NA	NA	TRBJ1-1	CASSLVSDMNTEAFF	TGTGCCAGCAGCTTAGTGAGCGACATGAACACTGAAGCTTTCTTT
TRBV2	NA	NA	TRBJ2-1	CASSGYNEQFF	TGTGCCAGCAGTGGGTATAATGAGCAGTTCTTC
TRBV28	NA	NA	TRBJ2-7	CASSSRAREQYF	TGTGCCAGCAGTTCCAGGGCCCGCGAGCAGTACTTC
TRBV18	NA	TRBD1	TRBJ2-6	CASSDPGQIPGANVLTF	TGTGCCAGCTCAGACCCGGGACAGATCCCTGGGGCCAACGTCCTGACTTTC
TRBV7-2	NA	TRBD2	TRBJ2-3	CASSSPRGTSLTDTQYF	TGTGCCAGCAGTTCCCCCCGCGGGACTAGCCTCACAGATACGCAGTATTTT
TRBV28	NA	TRBD2	TRBJ2-3	CASSLAGGTQYF	TGTGCCAGCAGTTTAGCGGGAGGTACGCAGTATTTT
TRBV27	NA	TRBD1	TRBJ1-5	CASTSSGQGSQPQHF	TGTGCCAGCACCTCTTCGGGACAGGGGAGTCAGCCCCAGCATTTT
TRBV19	NA	NA	TRBJ1-5	CASSTISRAYSNQPQHF	TGTGCCAGTAGTACCATCAGCCGGGCCTATAGCAATCAGCCCCAGCATTTT
TRBV9	NA	NA	TRBJ2-5	CASSAGSIGFETQYF	TGTGCCAGCAGTGCCGGTTCGATAGGGTTCGAGACCCAGTACTTC
TRBV7-9	many	TRBD1	TRBJ1-1	CASSGRQGGMNTEAFF	TGTGCCAGCAGCGGACGACAGGGAGGCATGAACACTGAAGCTTTCTTT
TRBV7-9	NA	NA	TRBJ2-4	CASSLGRGNIQYF	TGTGCCAGCAGCTTAGGACGTGGGAACATTCAGTACTTC
TRBV10-3	NA	NA	TRBJ1-6	CAISESSANSPLHF	TGTGCCATCAGTGAGTCCTCAGCGAATTCACCCCTCCACTTT
TRBV4-1	NA	NA	TRBJ1-4	CASSQGGWAGEKLFF	TGCGCCAGCAGCCAAGGGGGATGGGCCGGTGAAAAACTGTTTTTT
TRBV28	once	NA	TRBJ2-7	CASSSPDSGHYYEQYF	TGTGCCAGCAGTTCCCCGGACAGTGGACATTACTACGAGCAGTACTTC
TRBV27	NA	TRBD2	TRBJ2-3	CASSLGLAFADTQYF	TGTGCCAGCAGTCTGGGACTAGCGTTCGCAGATACGCAGTATTTT
TRBV4-2	NA	TRBD1	TRBJ2-7	CASSHPGTVYEQYF	TGTGCCAGCAGCCATCCTGGGACAGTCTACGAGCAGTACTTC
TRBV27	NA	TRBD1	TRBJ1-1	CASSRLQGDGWPFF	TGTGCCAGCAGTCGATTACAGGGGGACGGCTGGCCTTTCTTT
TRBV29-1	NA	TRBD1	TRBJ2-7	CSVEDFAGTGGYEQYF	TGCAGCGTTGAAGATTTCGCCGGGACAGGGGGTTACGAGCAGTACTTC
TRBV28	NA	NA	TRBJ1-2	CASSPLGAGAYYGYTF	TGTGCCAGCAGCCCTCTAGGGGCAGGGGCATACTATGGCTACACCTTC
TRBV28	NA	NA	TRBJ2-5	CASRRSGTQETQYF	TGTGCCAGCAGACGGAGCGGAACACAAGAGACCCAGTACTTC
TRBV19	NA	TRBD2	TRBJ2-7	CASSIGGSSLYEQYF	TGTGCCAGTAGTATCGGGGGGAGCAGTCTCTACGAGCAGTACTTC
TRBV11-3	NA	TRBD2	TRBJ2-1	CASSPQTSGRASNEQFF	TGTGCCAGCAGCCCCCAAACTAGCGGGAGGGCCTCCAATGAGCAGTTCTTC
TRBV30	NA	NA	TRBJ2-2	CAWSVGGLGTGELFF	TGTGCCTGGAGTGTTGGGGGGTTGGGCACCGGGGAGCTGTTTTTT
TRBV5-1	NA	TRBD2	TRBJ2-3	CASSSSGGDGDTQYF	TGCGCCAGCAGCTCTTCCGGGGGGGATGGAGATACGCAGTATTTT
TRBV27	NA	TRBD1	TRBJ2-7	CASSQRTGVYEQYF	TGTGCCAGCAGTCAACGGACAGGGGTATACGAGCAGTACTTC
TRBV27	NA	NA	TRBJ1-1	CASRSLPAVGNTEAFF	TGTGCCAGCAGGTCCCTCCCAGCAGTAGGGAACACTGAAGCTTTCTTT
TRBV6-5	NA	NA	TRBJ2-7	CATAGDIYEQYF	TGTGCCACCGCCGGGGACATATACGAGCAGTACTTC
TRBV6-5	once	NA	TRBJ2-5	CASTRSVWETQYF	TGTGCCAGCACAAGGTCTGTTTGGGAGACCCAGTACTTC
TRBV7-2	NA	TRBD1	TRBJ2-7	CASSLTGGTGEQYF	TGTGCCAGCAGCTTGACAGGGGGAACGGGGGAGCAGTACTTC
TRBV5-4	NA	NA	TRBJ2-1	CAATEGSSYNEQFF	TGTGCCGCCACGGAGGGAAGCTCCTACAATGAGCAGTTCTTC